What follows are 10 T cell receptor beta chains derived from one specimen sequenced in a study of spatial heterogeneity in lung cancer. TCRdb reprocessed the 5' RACE reads via MiXCR and lists one record per CDR3 protein. The data show around 30,000 distinct CDR3 sequences, about 8.8% seen once. Time point described: sample taken at primary tumor resection. No cell sorting; template was whole RNA from tumor, lung tissue or PBMC. Source: PBMCs, taken at surgery. The receptors derive from a female donor with early-stage non-small cell lung cancer.

The chain employs TRBV6-1 and TRBJ1-2, with D perhaps TRBD1 (5 bases). The germline CDR1 and CDR2 sequences are MNHNS and SASEGT. V was clipped by 4 bases and J by 7 bases, with 16 bases between them. The CDR3 loop spans 14 amino acids. CDR3 nucleotide sequence: TGTGCCAGCAGTGGGGCAGGGACGGGTCGTGGCTACACCTTC. It translates to CASSGAGTGRGYTF.

This clonotype was counted at least ten times. The chain employs TRBV19 and TRBJ1-1; D not resolved. Deletions cut 7 bases from V and 1 base from J, with 22 bases between. The CDR3 spans 17 residues. Per the germline V gene, CDR1 is LNHDA and CDR2 is SQIVND (reference sequence). CDR3 sequence reads: CASTRYSQGSANTEAFF. Here the CDR3 DNA reads TGTGCCAGTACGCGCTATAGTCAAGGGTCGGCGAACACTGAAGCTTTCTTT.

This clonotype showed up many times. This rearrangement joins TRBV7-9 to TRBJ1-2; D unresolved. The CDR3 is 16 amino acids. The ends were cut back, 5 bases at V and 2 bases at J, with 18 bases in the middle. The germline CDR1 and CDR2 sequences are SEHNR and FQNEAQ (reference sequence). The CDR3 here is CASSPWPARRNYGYTF. The CDR3 DNA follows: TGTGCCAGCAGCCCATGGCCAGCCCGGCGGAACTATGGCTACACCTTC.

This clonotype was found many times. The chain links TRBV6-6 to TRBJ1-4; 7 nucleotides match TRBD1. With 2 bases clipped from V and 7 bases from J, the junction kept 4 bases outside the gene matches. Germline loops: CDR1 MNHNY, CDR2 SVGAGI (reference sequence). The CDR3 is made up of 14 amino acids. CDR3 region: CASSYAGGGEKLFF. The CDR3 DNA is TGTGCCAGCAGTTACGCAGGGGGTGGTGAAAAACTGTTTTTT.

A remark on this clonotype: A much bigger clone sits one base away, suggesting this may be a read error. This sequence joins TRBV19 and TRBJ2-5; 11 positions agree with TRBD2. The CDR3 consists of 14 residues. The germline V gene encodes CDR1 LNHDA and CDR2 SQIVND (reference sequence). The CDR3 sequence: CVSRTTSGKETQYF. The CDR3, as DNA: TGTGTCAGTAGAACGACTAGCGGGAAGGAGACCCAGTACTTC.

This clonotype was seen many times. The chain uses TRBV12-3 or TRBV12-4 and TRBJ2-1, with 7 bases lining up with TRBD1. The CDR3 is made up of 15 amino acids. V shed 6 bases, J shed 3 bases, and the junction held 8 bases outside the gene matches. The CDR3 coding sequence is TGTGCCAGCAGCCCAACTCAGGGGGACTACAATGAGCAGTTCTTC. The encoded protein is CASSPTQGDYNEQFF.

This clonotype occurred many times. The chain employs TRBV7-6 and TRBJ2-1; a possible D gene is TRBD2 (6 bases). This CDR3 has 15 amino acids. The V end lost 3 bases, the J end lost 4 bases, and 13 bases lay between the germline ends. In germline, CDR1 is SGHVS, CDR2 FNYEAQ. The chain's CDR3 is CASSLQSSAYNEQFF. The CDR3 coding sequence is TGTGCCAGCAGCTTGCAATCTAGCGCTTACAATGAGCAGTTCTTC. The variable domain in full, with the rest retrieved from reference TRBV7-6 and TRBJ2-1, is GAGVSQSPRYKVTKRGQDVALRCDPISGHVSLYWYRQALGQGPEFLTYFNYEAQQDKSGLPNDRFSAERPEGSISTLTIQRTEQRDSAMYRCASSLQSSAYNEQFFGPGTRLTVL.

Ten or more counts support this clonotype. The chain carries TRBV25-1 and TRBJ2-5; 10 bases agree with TRBD2. This CDR3 is built from 14 residues. The germline CDR1 and CDR2 sequences are MGHDK and SYGVNS. V shed 7 bases, J shed 5 bases, and the junction held 7 bases outside the gene matches. The CDR3 loop is CASTSSGSRETQYF. The CDR3 DNA reads as TGTGCCAGCACATCTAGCGGGAGTAGGGAGACCCAGTACTTC.

This clonotype showed up many times. This chain connects TRBV7-2 to TRBJ2-3; TRBD2 agrees at 8 bases. The CDR3 is 14 residues long. Germline V gene sequence: CDR1 SGHTA, CDR2 FQGNSA. The junction had 1 base not matched to a gene; V was cut back by 1 base and J by 4 bases. The CDR3 DNA reads as TGTGCCAGCAGCTTAGAGACTAGCGCAGATACGCAGTATTTT. It translates to CASSLETSADTQYF.

There are many counts of this clonotype. The junction differs from germline at one of its ends, possibly a read error. This chain links TRBV7-7 with TRBJ2-5; a weak D match, TRBD1 (5 bases). The CDR3 is 13 residues long. Per germline, CDR1 SSHAT and CDR2 FNYEAQ (reference sequence). CDR3 region: CASSPREVETQYF. CDR3 coding DNA: TGTGCTAGCAGCCCCAGGGAAGTGGAGACCCAGTACTTC.